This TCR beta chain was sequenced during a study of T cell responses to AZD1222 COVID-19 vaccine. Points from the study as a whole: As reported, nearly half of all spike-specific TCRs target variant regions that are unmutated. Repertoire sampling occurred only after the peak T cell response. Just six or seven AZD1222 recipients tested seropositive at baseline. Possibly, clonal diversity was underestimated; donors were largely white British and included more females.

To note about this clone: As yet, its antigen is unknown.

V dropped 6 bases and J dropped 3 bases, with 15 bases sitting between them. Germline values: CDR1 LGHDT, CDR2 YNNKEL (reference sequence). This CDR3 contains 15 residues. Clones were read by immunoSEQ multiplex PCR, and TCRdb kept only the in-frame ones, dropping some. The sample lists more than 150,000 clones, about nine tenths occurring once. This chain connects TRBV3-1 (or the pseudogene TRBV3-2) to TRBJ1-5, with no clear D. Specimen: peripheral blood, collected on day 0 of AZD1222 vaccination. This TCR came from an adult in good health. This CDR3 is CASRRNRDPNQPQHF. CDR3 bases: TGTGCCAGCAGGAGAAACCGGGATCCCAATCAGCCCCAGCATTTT.